This T cell receptor (beta chain) comes out of a study of blood T cell repertoires in COVID-19. V lost 8 bases, J lost 3 bases, and 7 bases stayed unmatched. The CDR3 has 14 residues. Germline V CDR1 and CDR2: MNHEY, SVGAGI. Methods used by the authors: Amplification of reference gene primers provided the estimated nucleated cell counts. The data were produced by immunoSEQ multiplex PCR, yet TCRdb's version contains in-frame clones alone and is incomplete. The V and J calls and clone size are taken from that table; D and trimming were inferred from the DNA. The data contain around 150,000 clones, around 87% of them singletons. Enrollment of patients from Seattle took place during active infection, with longitudinal follow-up.

The chain links TRBV6-5 to TRBJ1-2; TRBD1 matches at 9 bases. Sample: peripheral blood. The source is a woman between 65 and 79 years old with COVID-19, enrolled during active disease. The CDR3 sequence: CASPGQGSYYGYTF. The CDR3 DNA follows: TGTGCCAGCCCCGGACAGGGGAGCTACTATGGCTACACCTTC.